This is a list of T cell receptor beta chains from one sample in a study of liver allograft versus peripheral blood T cells. TCRdb ran MiXCR on the reads and lists one entry per CDR3 protein. The sample holds 5,600 or so distinct CDR3 sequences, 13% to 15% seen once. Source of these receptors: a human patient who had a liver transplant. The graft donor may have given rise to some T cells. The CDR3 runs from the conserved cysteine through the conserved F or W. Fields, in order: J gene, D gene, V gene, clone size, CDR3 protein, CDR3 DNA. D genes are given only for firm matches. Some rows have no size entry. The others give once, few or many, or a class for an expanded clone.

TRBJ1-1,NA,TRBV7-9,medium-sized,CASSLGAVNTEAFF,TGTGCCAGCAGTTTAGGGGCAGTGAACACTGAAGCTTTCTTT
TRBJ1-2,NA,TRBV7-9,medium-sized,CASSLDSRPGPYGYTF,TGTGCCAGCAGCTTAGACTCTAGACCAGGTCCCTATGGCTACACCTTC
TRBJ2-7,TRBD1,TRBV20-1,few,CSARTGPYEQYF,TGCAGTGCCAGGACAGGACCCTACGAGCAGTACTTC
TRBJ1-5,NA,TRBV28,few,CASSLFQVQPQHF,TGTGCCAGCAGTTTATTCCAGGTCCAGCCCCAGCATTTT
TRBJ1-1,NA,TRBV28,medium-sized,CASSQGGVSAEAFF,TGTGCCAGCAGCCAAGGAGGGGTGAGCGCTGAAGCTTTCTTT
TRBJ2-1,TRBD2,TRBV11-2,NA,CASSQYVLAVYNEQFF,TGTGCCAGCAGCCAATACGTACTAGCGGTTTACAATGAGCAGTTCTTC
TRBJ1-6,NA,TRBV19,medium-sized,CASSSRGHSPLHF,TGTGCCAGTAGTAGCCGGGGACATTCACCCCTCCACTTT
TRBJ1-6,NA,TRBV7-9,few,CASSLSGLDSPLHF,TGTGCCAGCAGCTTATCGGGATTGGATTCACCCCTCCACTTT
TRBJ1-2,NA,TRBV7-9,medium-sized,CASSSSQGLYGYTF,TGTGCCAGCAGCTCATCCCAGGGTCTCTATGGCTACACCTTC
TRBJ2-7,NA,TRBV6-2/TRBV6-3,medium-sized,CASRANTLRPYEQYF,TGTGCCAGCAGGGCAAACACCCTGAGACCCTACGAGCAGTACTTC
TRBJ1-2,TRBD1,TRBV2,few,CASSKGTGYGYTF,TGTGCCAGCAGTAAAGGGACAGGCTATGGCTACACCTTC
TRBJ1-5,NA,TRBV7-2,NA,CASSTQQGNQPQHF,TGTGCCAGCAGCACCCAACAGGGTAATCAGCCCCAGCATTTT
TRBJ1-5,TRBD1,TRBV12-3/TRBV12-4,NA,CASSSGQGGNQPQHF,TGTGCCAGCAGTTCGGGGCAGGGGGGCAATCAGCCCCAGCATTTT
TRBJ2-1,NA,TRBV11-2,NA,CASSLAELREQFF,TGTGCCAGCAGCTTAGCGGAGCTTCGCGAGCAGTTCTTC
TRBJ2-7,NA,TRBV7-9,few,CASSPRDTLYEQYF,TGTGCCAGCAGCCCCCGGGACACCTTATACGAGCAGTACTTC
TRBJ1-5,TRBD1,TRBV20-1,NA,CSADRVNQPQHF,TGCAGTGCCGACAGGGTCAATCAGCCCCAGCATTTT
TRBJ2-1,TRBD2,TRBV5-6,many,CASSLGGGDNEQFF,TGTGCCAGCAGCTTGGGGGGGGGAGACAATGAGCAGTTCTTC
TRBJ1-5,NA,TRBV6-1,medium-sized,CASGGAPNQPQHF,TGTGCCAGCGGGGGGGCCCCCAATCAGCCCCAGCATTTT
TRBJ1-5,NA,TRBV19,medium-sized,CASSTPGDNQPQHF,TGTGCCAGTAGTACACCAGGGGATAATCAGCCCCAGCATTTT
TRBJ2-3,NA,TRBV12-3/TRBV12-4,NA,CASSLIGKLASDTQYF,TGTGCCAGCAGTTTAATCGGGAAGTTGGCGTCAGATACGCAGTATTTT
TRBJ1-5,NA,TRBV18,medium-sized,CASSPEDSQNQPQHF,TGTGCCAGCTCACCAGAGGACAGCCAGAATCAGCCCCAGCATTTT
TRBJ1-1,NA,TRBV10-3,medium-sized,CAIQRTENTEAFF,TGTGCCATTCAACGGACAGAGAACACTGAAGCTTTCTTT
TRBJ1-2,TRBD1,TRBV12-3/TRBV12-4,medium-sized,CASSSGQGANGYTF,TGTGCCAGCAGTTCGGGACAGGGGGCAAATGGCTACACCTTC
TRBJ1-2,TRBD1,TRBV29-1,large,CSVAGQEVISGYTF,TGCAGCGTAGCAGGACAGGAGGTTATTTCTGGCTACACCTTC
TRBJ1-1,TRBD1,TRBV28,NA,CASSWGTVNTEAFF,TGTGCCAGCAGTTGGGGGACAGTGAACACTGAAGCTTTCTTT
TRBJ2-2,TRBD1,TRBV5-6,few,CASSLAGGTGELFF,TGTGCCAGCAGCTTGGCAGGGGGCACCGGGGAGCTGTTTTTT
TRBJ2-3,NA,TRBV20-1,NA,CSARIAGTDTQYF,TGCAGTGCTAGAATAGCGGGCACAGATACGCAGTATTTT
TRBJ1-1,NA,TRBV28,medium-sized,CASIKGGAQVTEAFF,TGTGCCAGCATAAAGGGGGGGGCGCAGGTAACTGAAGCTTTCTTT
TRBJ1-2,NA,TRBV28,many,CASNTARVENYGYTF,TGTGCCAGCAATACTGCCCGGGTGGAGAACTATGGCTACACCTTC
TRBJ1-1,NA,TRBV6-2/TRBV6-3,medium-sized,CASNEGGLTEAFF,TGTGCCAGCAATGAGGGGGGGCTCACTGAAGCTTTCTTT
TRBJ2-5,NA,TRBV12-5,few,CASGLSGEETQYF,TGTGCTAGTGGTTTGTCGGGGGAAGAGACCCAGTACTTC
TRBJ1-3,NA,TRBV3-1,few,CASSQDGGNTIYF,TGTGCCAGCAGCCAAGATGGTGGAAACACCATATATTTT